This is a list of T cell receptor beta chains from one sample in a study of T-cell memory formation after mild COVID-19. Via MiXCR, TCRdb re-called the 5' RACE reads, giving one row per CDR3 protein. The data show about 290,000 distinct CDR3 sequences, approximately 16% seen once. The sample was PBMCs or a T cell subset sorted from them (not recorded which). All receptors come from a young man who had mild COVID-19 (a few samples of this study predate the infection). Cell type and time point are not known. Each CDR3 is given with its conserved first and last residue. A D gene is named only where the DNA matches it firmly. Rows may omit the clone size; those that give it use once, few, many or a size class.

size: many; J: TRBJ2-3; V: TRBV29-1; D: NA; CDR3: CSVQPTGGVSTDTQYF; DNA: TGCAGCGTTCAACCAACGGGGGGCGTCAGCACAGATACGCAGTATTTT
size: NA; J: TRBJ2-3; V: TRBV5-6; D: NA; CDR3: CASSLIPSADTQYF; DNA: TGTGCCAGCAGCTTGATCCCCTCCGCAGATACGCAGTATTTT
size: few; J: TRBJ1-5; V: TRBV2; D: TRBD1; CDR3: CASSEWETGASTQHF; DNA: TGTGCCAGCAGTGAATGGGAGACAGGGGCCTCTACCCAGCATTTT
size: NA; J: TRBJ2-3; V: TRBV9; D: NA; CDR3: CASSVESWVTDTQYF; DNA: TGTGCCAGCAGCGTAGAATCTTGGGTCACAGATACGCAGTATTTT
size: NA; J: TRBJ2-5; V: TRBV15; D: TRBD1; CDR3: CATSRDYPGTGDETQYF; DNA: TGTGCCACCAGCAGAGATTATCCCGGGACAGGGGATGAGACCCAGTACTTC
size: many; J: TRBJ2-2; V: TRBV7-2; D: TRBD2; CDR3: CASSLGGGYTGELFF; DNA: TGTGCCAGCAGCTTAGGGGGAGGGTACACCGGGGAGCTGTTTTTT
size: NA; J: TRBJ2-1; V: TRBV13; D: TRBD2; CDR3: CASTSLGGADEQFF; DNA: TGTGCCAGCACCTCCCTCGGGGGGGCCGATGAGCAGTTCTTC
size: few; J: TRBJ2-3; V: TRBV28; D: NA; CDR3: CASSLSGPGGTDTQYF; DNA: TGTGCCAGCAGTTTATCGGGGCCCGGGGGCACAGATACGCAGTATTTT
size: NA; J: TRBJ2-7; V: TRBV18; D: TRBD1; CDR3: CASSPPGTGVYEQYF; DNA: TGTGCCAGCTCACCACCGGGGACAGGAGTTTACGAGCAGTACTTC
size: NA; J: TRBJ1-2; V: TRBV6-2/TRBV6-3; D: NA; CDR3: CAVRQDELLYGYTF; DNA: TGTGCCGTACGGCAGGACGAACTCCTCTATGGCTACACCTTC
size: few; J: TRBJ1-5; V: TRBV30; D: NA; CDR3: CAWSTTSQPQHF; DNA: TGTGCCTGGAGTACGACAAGTCAGCCCCAGCATTTT
size: NA; J: TRBJ2-2; V: TRBV24-1; D: TRBD2; CDR3: CATSDPGGPGGLFF; DNA: TGTGCCACCAGTGACCCGGGGGGGCCCGGGGGGCTGTTTTTT
size: few; J: TRBJ2-7; V: TRBV7-9; D: NA; CDR3: CASTGTFPDEQYF; DNA: TGTGCCAGCACCGGGACGTTCCCTGATGAGCAGTACTTC
size: few; J: TRBJ1-6; V: TRBV4-1; D: NA; CDR3: CASSQDPGSSYNSPLHF; DNA: TGCGCCAGCAGCCAAGATCCGGGGAGCTCCTATAATTCACCCCTCCACTTT
size: NA; J: TRBJ1-1; V: TRBV5-4; D: NA; CDR3: CASLYWGAVTEAFF; DNA: TGTGCCAGCCTCTACTGGGGGGCGGTAACTGAAGCTTTCTTT
size: few; J: TRBJ2-6; V: TRBV18; D: NA; CDR3: CASSPQGSGANVLTF; DNA: TGTGCCAGCTCACCTCAGGGGTCTGGGGCCAACGTCCTGACTTTC
size: NA; J: TRBJ1-1; V: TRBV18; D: NA; CDR3: CASSPPEGGGVNTEAFF; DNA: TGTGCCAGCTCACCACCAGAGGGCGGCGGGGTGAACACTGAAGCTTTCTTT
size: few; J: TRBJ1-2; V: TRBV9; D: NA; CDR3: CASSVVTGRFSYGYTF; DNA: TGTGCCAGCAGCGTAGTTACAGGGCGTTTCAGCTATGGCTACACCTTC
size: NA; J: TRBJ2-1; V: TRBV7-2; D: NA; CDR3: CASSSRSSYNEQFF; DNA: TGTGCCAGCAGCTCTCGGAGCTCCTACAATGAGCAGTTCTTC
size: few; J: TRBJ2-2; V: TRBV5-6; D: NA; CDR3: CASSRTGLAANTGELFF; DNA: TGTGCCAGCAGCCGGACGGGGCTAGCCGCGAACACCGGGGAGCTGTTTTTT
size: few; J: TRBJ2-2; V: TRBV4-3; D: NA; CDR3: CASSGVYTGELFF; DNA: TGCGCCAGCAGCGGGGTTTATACCGGGGAGCTGTTTTTT
size: many; J: TRBJ1-4; V: TRBV4-3; D: NA; CDR3: CASSQDWAGTNEKLFF; DNA: TGCGCCAGCAGCCAAGATTGGGCAGGGACTAATGAAAAACTGTTTTTT